A selection of T cell receptor beta chains follows, all from one sample in a study of CD8+ T cells in alopecia areata. Data came from immunoSEQ multiplex PCR; TCRdb stores just in-frame clones and leaves some out. The sample consists of over 35,000 clones, 80% to 95% of them appearing once. Sequenced material: CD8+ T cells sorted from blood, taken at week 24, from a patient treated with tofacitinib. All receptors derive from a human donor with alopecia areata. CDR3s include the opening cysteine and the closing phenylalanine or tryptophan. Fields, in order: V gene, J gene, CDR3 protein.

TRBV27	TRBJ2-4	CASSRGTGLAKNIQYF
TRBV30	TRBJ2-7	CAWSVSGYEQYF
TRBV29-1	TRBJ2-1	CSVEVTQVEQFF
TRBV27	TRBJ2-3	CASSVISTDTQYF
TRBV7-2	TRBJ2-1	CASGVIEDNEQFF
TRBV6-5	TRBJ2-1	CASSYSSPGNEQFF
TRBV4-1	TRBJ2-1	CAAGGASGFYNEQFF
TRBV6-4	TRBJ2-3	CASSGTSGGTDTQYF
TRBV7-2	TRBJ2-4	CASSLIESGSLAKNIQYF
TRBV5-4	TRBJ2-3	CASSFFWEGADTQYF
TRBV6-4	TRBJ2-7	CASSFRQGSEQYF
TRBV6-1	TRBJ2-7	CASLRAGLGYEQYF
TRBV9	TRBJ2-3	CASSVGGAEDTQYF
TRBV7-9	TRBJ2-3	CASSLTVWDTQYF
TRBV7-2	TRBJ2-1	CASSLVAETYNEQFF
TRBV4-1	TRBJ2-7	CASRSSGTDPYEQYF
TRBV7-9	TRBJ2-5	CASSLPLAGGQETQYF
TRBV4-2	TRBJ2-1	CASSLEASGGALDEQFF